The 11 T cell receptor beta chains listed next were all sequenced from one sample in a study of T cell responses to AZD1222 COVID-19 vaccine. Generated by immunoSEQ multiplex PCR, the TCRdb table keeps only in-frame clones and is missing some. The repertoire holds 140,000 or so clones, roughly 88% seen once, with about 4.9% in the top ten. Material: peripheral blood, obtained 28 days after the second dose of the MenACWY control vaccine. These receptors came from an adult who received the MenACWY meningococcal vaccine as a control.

This sequence joins TRBV4-3 and TRBJ2-7; D call uncertain. The V end lost 0 bases, the J end lost 3 bases, and 12 bases lay between the germline ends. CDR1 and CDR2 from the germline V gene are LGHNA and YSLEER. The CDR3 loop spans 15 amino acids. CDR3 region: CASSQDSRQSYEQYF. The CDR3 coding sequence is TGCGCCAGCAGCCAAGACTCGAGGCAGAGCTACGAGCAGTACTTC.

In its sample, this clone was seen a few times. The chain is built from TRBV30 and TRBJ1-5; a weak D match, TRBD1 (5 bases). CDR3 length: 14 amino acids. V was shortened by 4 bases and J by 6 bases, with 16 bases between the two germline ends. The germline V gene encodes CDR1 GTSNPN and CDR2 SVGIG (reference sequence). CDR3 DNA: TGTGCCTGGAACCCAGGGAATACGGGTCAGCCCCAGCATTTT. Its translation: CAWNPGNTGQPQHF.

The CDR3 here is CASSSGGDGYTF. The CDR3 DNA follows: TGTGCCAGCAGCTCAGGGGGCGATGGCTACACCTTC. This chain links TRBV6-5 with TRBJ1-2, with TRBD1 matching over 8 bases. Per the germline V gene, CDR1 is MNHEY and CDR2 is SVGAGI. CDR3 length: 12 residues. V trimming: 6 bases; J trimming: 6 bases; junction bases outside the gene matches: 3.

The chain recombines TRBV28 with TRBJ1-1; D uncertain. The CDR3 totals 14 residues. Germline assignment: CDR1 MDHEN and CDR2 SYDVKM. V was clipped by 5 bases and J by 1 base, with 11 bases between them. The CDR3 protein is CASSLWQTNTEAFF. The CDR3 DNA sequence: TGTGCCAGCAGTCTGTGGCAGACGAACACTGAAGCTTTCTTT.

The chain carries TRBV4-1 and TRBJ1-1; TRBD1 matches at 8 bases. J gave up 6 bases and V 4 bases, and 7 bases lay outside the gene matches. Germline V CDR1 and CDR2: MGHRA, YSYEKL. The CDR3 contains 14 residues. As DNA, the CDR3 is TGCGCCAGCAGCCCGATAACGACAGGGGCTGAAGCTTTCTTT. This codes for CASSPITTGAEAFF.

This chain uses TRBV7-2 with TRBJ2-3, with D hard to call. The V end was cut by 0 bases, the J end by 0 bases, with 4 bases between. The germline V gene has CDR1 SGHTA and CDR2 FQGNSA. The CDR3 extends over 14 amino acids. The DNA of the CDR3 is TGTGCCAGCAGCTTAGCCTCTAGCACAGATACGCAGTATTTT. Translating it yields CASSLASSTDTQYF.

V usage is TRBV2 and J usage is TRBJ2-5; D may be TRBD1 (8 bases). V dropped 4 bases and J dropped 7 bases, with 22 bases sitting between them. The CDR3 contains 16 residues. Germline assignment: CDR1 SNHLY and CDR2 FYNNEI. The CDR3 spells CASSAPDRAPGGTQYF. CDR3 nucleotides: TGTGCCAGCAGTGCTCCGGACAGGGCCCCGGGGGGGACCCAGTACTTC.

V and J are TRBV7-9 and TRBJ1-2; TRBD1 is a possible D gene (6 bases). The germline gives CDR1 SEHNR, CDR2 FQNEAQ (reference sequence). CDR3 length equals 14 residues. Trimming took off 2 bases at V and 4 bases at J, with 11 bases between the two ends. The CDR3 is CASSLLQGSYGYTF. As DNA, the CDR3 is TGTGCCAGCAGCTTATTGCAGGGGTCCTATGGCTACACCTTC.

The chain recombines TRBV11-3 with TRBJ2-5; D possibly uses TRBD1 or TRBD2 (6 bases each). Germline CDR1 is SGHNT and CDR2 is YENEEA. V was cut by 1 base and J by 7 bases, with 16 bases left in between. This CDR3 contains 15 residues. The CDR3 protein is CASSLVLRGRSTQYF. CDR3 in DNA: TGTGCCAGCAGCTTAGTTTTAAGGGGGAGGTCGACCCAGTACTTC. The whole variable domain, filled in from reference TRBV11-3 and TRBJ2-5, reads EAGVVQSPRYKIIEKKQPVAFWCNPISGHNTLYWYLQNLGQGPELLIRYENEEAVDDSQLPKDRFSAERLKGVDSTLKIQPAELGDSAVYLCASSLVLRGRSTQYFGPGTRLLVL.

V usage is TRBV28 and J usage is TRBJ1-5; tentative D call: TRBD1 (6 bases). Between the trimmed V and J ends, which lost 7 bases and 5 bases, there was a span of 18 bases. Per germline, CDR1 MDHEN and CDR2 SYDVKM. The CDR3 spans 15 residues. In nucleotides, the CDR3 is TGTGCCAGCACTAAACGGGGGGCGGTCGATCAGCCCCAGCATTTT. Translation gives CASTKRGAVDQPQHF.

The genes are TRBV5-1 and TRBJ2-1, with 12 bases matching TRBD2. The V gene's germline CDR1 is SGHRS and CDR2 YFSETQ. This CDR3 is 16 amino acids long. The V gene end was trimmed by 0 bases and the J gene end by 9 bases; junction bases not matched to a gene: 7. This CDR3 reads CASSLDPGLAGPEQFF. The DNA of the CDR3 is TGCGCCAGCAGCTTGGATCCGGGACTAGCGGGTCCTGAGCAGTTCTTC.